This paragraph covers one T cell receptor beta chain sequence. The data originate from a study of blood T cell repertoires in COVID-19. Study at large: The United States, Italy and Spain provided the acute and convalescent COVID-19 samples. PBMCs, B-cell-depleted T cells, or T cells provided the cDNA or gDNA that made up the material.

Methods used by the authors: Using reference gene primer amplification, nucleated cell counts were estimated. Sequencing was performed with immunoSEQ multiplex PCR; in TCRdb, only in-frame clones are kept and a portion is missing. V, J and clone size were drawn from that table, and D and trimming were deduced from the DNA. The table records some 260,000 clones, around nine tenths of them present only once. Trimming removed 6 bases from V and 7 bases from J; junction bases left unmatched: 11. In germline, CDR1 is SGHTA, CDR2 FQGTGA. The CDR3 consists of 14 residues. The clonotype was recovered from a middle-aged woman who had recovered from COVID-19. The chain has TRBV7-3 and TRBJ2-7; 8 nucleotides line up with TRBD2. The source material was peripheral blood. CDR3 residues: CASRLAGGVREQYF. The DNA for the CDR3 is TGTGCCAGCAGGCTAGCGGGCGGGGTGCGGGAGCAGTACTTC.